This TCR beta chain came from a study of blood T cell repertoires in COVID-19. The repertoire was sequenced with immunoSEQ multiplex PCR; TCRdb's copy has only in-frame clones and lacks some. The sample includes under 80,000 clones, approximately 87% of them seen just once. The CDR3 contains 13 residues. The ends lost 9 bases at V and 7 bases at J; junction bases unmatched: 11. Germline V gene sequence: CDR1 LNHDA, CDR2 SQIVND (reference sequence). The specimen sequenced was peripheral blood. This sequence was found in a man aged 45-60 years with active COVID-19. The rearrangement links TRBV19 to TRBJ1-2, with 7 bases fitting TRBD1. CDR3 nucleotides: TGTGCCAGCCGTCGACAGGGATACTTTGGCTACACCTTC. This gives the protein CASRRQGYFGYTF. The full variable domain, in which reference TRBV19 and TRBJ1-2 provide the parts outside the CDR3, is DGGITQSPKYLFRKEGQNVTLSCEQNLNHDAMYWYRQDPGQGLRLIYYSQIVNDFQKGDIAEGYSVSREKKESFPLTVTSAQKNPTAFYLCASRRQGYFGYTFGSGTRLTVV.